This TCR beta chain was captured in a study of CD8+ T cells in alopecia areata. RNA extraction was followed by reverse transcription into cDNA, which acted as the sequencing template. This table comes from immunoSEQ multiplex PCR, and its TCRdb copy is limited to in-frame clones, with some not included. In the table there are about 140,000 clones, about half of which are singletons. The germline V and J ends were trimmed by 7 bases and 4 bases, with 11 bases remaining between them. CDR1 is SGHRS and CDR2 is YFSETQ in the germline V gene. The CDR3 spans 13 residues. The chain links TRBV5-1 to TRBJ2-2; D is unclear. This TCR derives from a human donor with alopecia areata. Sample: CD4+ T cells sorted from blood, taken at week 0. The CDR3 DNA follows: TGCGCCAGCCTACTGGGCTCCACCGGGGAGCTGTTTTTT. This translates into CASLLGSTGELFF.